This is a list of T cell receptor beta chains from one sample in a study of blood T cell repertoires in COVID-19. Clones were sequenced by immunoSEQ multiplex PCR, and TCRdb holds only the in-frame ones, with some missing. The sample lists roughly 170,000 clones; 86% were seen once. The sample comprised peripheral blood. Receptors originate from a man aged 70-80 years with active or convalescent COVID-19. CDR3s include the opening cysteine and the closing phenylalanine or tryptophan. The order of the fields is J gene, V gene, D gene, CDR3 length, clone size, CDR3 protein, CDR3 DNA. The D gene is left open where the match is weak. The size field is filled for only some rows; it gives once, few, many or a size class.

TRBJ1-4,TRBV21-1,.,17,few,CATPAVVRSATNEKLFF,TGTGCCACCCCGGCAGTGGTGAGGTCCGCAACTAATGAAAAACTGTTTTTT
TRBJ1-3,TRBV25-1,.,15,.,CASGLTGSSGNTIYF,TGTGCCAGCGGGCTCACAGGGAGCTCTGGAAACACCATATATTTT
TRBJ2-1,TRBV28,.,15,.,CASSLLARSYNEQFF,TGTGCCAGCAGTTTACTAGCGCGCTCCTACAATGAGCAGTTCTTC
TRBJ2-2,TRBV7-2,.,13,.,CASSLEIVGELFF,TGTGCCAGCAGCTTAGAAATCGTCGGGGAGCTGTTTTTT
TRBJ2-4,TRBV5-4,.,16,.,CASSLGQGLAKNIQYF,TGTGCCAGCAGCTTGGGCCAGGGACTAGCCAAAAACATTCAGTACTTC
TRBJ2-2,TRBV15,TRBD1,18,.,CATSRAYGTGDNTGELFF,TGTGCCACCAGCAGAGCCTACGGGACAGGGGACAACACCGGGGAGCTGTTTTTT
TRBJ2-2,TRBV25-1,TRBD1,15,.,CASQNQGAVTGELFF,TGTGCCAGCCAGAATCAGGGGGCGGTCACCGGGGAGCTGTTTTTT
TRBJ1-5,TRBV3-1/TRBV3-2,.,14,.,CASSPGQNNQPQHF,TGTGCCAGCAGCCCCGGACAGAACAATCAGCCCCAGCATTTT
TRBJ2-7,TRBV6-6,.,11,.,CASSYSRIKDF,TGTGCCAGCAGTTACTCGAGGATCAAGGATTTC
TRBJ2-7,TRBV9,TRBD2,14,.,CASSTSGRAREQYF,TGTGCCAGCAGCACCAGCGGGAGGGCCCGCGAGCAGTACTTC
TRBJ1-2,TRBV4-3,.,14,once,CASSQAPGGNGYTF,TGCGCCAGCAGCCAAGCGCCGGGGGGCAATGGCTACACCTTC
TRBJ1-1,TRBV5-1,.,13,once,CASSPSQNTEAFF,TGCGCCAGCAGCCCTTCACAGAACACTGAAGCTTTCTTT
TRBJ1-2,TRBV12-5,TRBD1,15,.,CASGLVEGAKYGYTF,TGTGCTAGTGGTTTGGTAGAGGGGGCGAAGTATGGCTACACCTTC
TRBJ1-1,TRBV6-5,TRBD1,11,.,CASMTGTEAFF,TGTGCCAGCATGACAGGGACTGAAGCTTTCTTT
TRBJ2-2,TRBV28,TRBD2,15,once,CASRLAGPNTGELFF,TGTGCCAGCAGGTTAGCGGGGCCAAACACCGGGGAGCTGTTTTTT
TRBJ2-4,TRBV28,.,14,.,CASSLPGAKNIQYF,TGTGCCAGCAGTTTACCAGGAGCCAAAAACATTCAGTACTTC
TRBJ1-2,TRBV4-3,TRBD1,13,.,CASSSDRAYGYTF,TGCGCCAGCAGCTCGGACAGGGCATATGGCTACACCTTC
TRBJ2-7,TRBV7-8,TRBD1,14,.,CASSRTGRTYEQYF,TGTGCCAGCTCACGGACAGGGAGGACCTACGAGCAGTACTTC
TRBJ1-2,TRBV27,.,16,.,CASTLFPTGGPYGYTF,TGTGCCAGCACCTTATTTCCCACAGGAGGGCCCTATGGCTACACCTTC
TRBJ1-5,TRBV15,TRBD1,14,.,CATSKNRGHQPQHF,TGTGCCACCAGCAAAAACAGGGGGCATCAGCCCCAGCATTTT
TRBJ1-4,TRBV30,TRBD1,14,.,CAWRETGANEKLFF,TGTGCCTGGAGGGAGACAGGGGCTAATGAAAAACTGTTTTTT
TRBJ2-3,TRBV7-9,.,13,few,CASSFGVTDTQYF,TGTGCCAGCAGCTTCGGGGTCACAGATACGCAGTATTTT
TRBJ2-5,TRBV7-2,TRBD2,17,.,CASSSEGSGALGETQYF,TGTGCCAGCAGCTCAGAGGGTAGCGGGGCCTTGGGGGAGACCCAGTACTTC
TRBJ2-2,TRBV24-1,.,15,.,CATSDPRTGTGELFF,TGTGCCACCAGTGATCCGCGGACTGGGACCGGGGAGCTGTTTTTT
TRBJ1-1,TRBV21-1,.,15,once,CASSKREGPNTEAFF,TGTGCCAGCAGCAAACGGGAGGGGCCGAACACTGAAGCTTTCTTT
TRBJ2-5,TRBV28,TRBD1,16,.,CASSLGTETHQETQYF,TGTGCCAGCAGTTTGGGGACAGAAACCCACCAAGAGACCCAGTACTTC
TRBJ1-5,TRBV4-1,.,15,.,CASSQARTVNQPQHF,TGCGCCAGCAGCCAAGCCCGGACAGTCAATCAGCCCCAGCATTTT
TRBJ1-2,TRBV9,.,14,.,CASSVSAGFDGYTF,TGTGCCAGCAGCGTATCGGCGGGTTTTGATGGCTACACCTTC
TRBJ2-5,TRBV7-6,TRBD1,15,.,CASSLRTGPQETQYF,TGTGCCAGCAGCCTCCGGACAGGCCCACAAGAGACCCAGTACTTC
TRBJ1-5,TRBV29-1,TRBD1,14,.,CSVGQGTIDQPQHF,TGCAGCGTTGGACAGGGGACGATAGATCAGCCCCAGCATTTT
TRBJ1-6,TRBV29-1,.,15,.,CSAMAGPPTNSPLHF,TGCAGCGCCATGGCGGGGCCACCCACTAATTCACCCCTCCACTTT
TRBJ2-7,TRBV19,TRBD1,13,.,CASSRQGIYEQYF,TGTGCCAGTAGTAGACAGGGAATCTACGAGCAGTACTTC
TRBJ2-3,TRBV5-1,.,14,.,CASSLLIAADTQYF,TGCGCCAGCAGCTTGTTGATAGCGGCAGATACGCAGTATTTT
TRBJ1-6,TRBV30,.,15,.,CAWGYREGHNSPLHF,TGTGCCTGGGGCTACAGGGAAGGACATAATTCACCCCTCCACTTT
TRBJ2-3,TRBV10-3,TRBD2,15,.,CAISQREGFGDTQYF,TGTGCCATCAGCCAGCGGGAGGGGTTCGGGGATACGCAGTATTTT
TRBJ1-1,TRBV2,.,13,.,CASSEAWQAEAFF,TGTGCCAGCAGTGAAGCGTGGCAGGCTGAAGCTTTCTTT
TRBJ1-1,TRBV29-1,TRBD1,14,.,CSAHPGQGTSEAFF,TGCAGCGCCCACCCGGGACAGGGGACTTCCGAAGCTTTCTTT